This T cell receptor beta chain was sequenced for a study of human T cells and chemical hapten exposure. Whole-study context: 2% DPC was applied to roughly 2 cm by roughly 2 cm of upper inner arm skin for sensitization. The study patch tested 0.01% DPC on the upper back and read results at 6 days. Patients, a majority of them female, were diagnosed with alopecia areata, totalis or universalis.

The V gene lost 1 base and the J gene lost 8 bases, with 18 bases spanning the gap. This CDR3 has 16 residues. CDR1 and CDR2 (germline): MNHEY, SMNVEV (reference sequence). TCRdb re-called the RACE reads through MiXCR, storing one row per CDR3 protein. This table has 95,000 to 150,000 distinct CDR3 sequences, roughly 13% appearing once. Time point specified: pre-sensitization, week 0. The treatment is: therapeutic diphenylcyclopropenone sensitization with weekly scalp DPC. The rearrangement links TRBV27 to TRBJ2-1; D perhaps matches TRBD2 (6 bases). The specimen was whole blood, collected in connection with sensitization to the hapten diphenylcyclopropenone (DPC). This receptor was taken from a woman younger than 35 with alopecia areata. Some clones in this sample may be carry-over from other donors' samples. CDR3 coding DNA: TGTGCCAGCAGTTTATTTCGGGGGTTTCTGGGCCATGAGCAGTTCTTC. It specifies CASSLFRGFLGHEQFF.